This T cell receptor beta chain is from a study of T cell repertoires in cytomegalovirus infection. Looking at the study overall: Public TCR beta signatures marked donors with CMV infection and the matching HLA. The study's findings and limits: Dominant in the ex vivo response were TCR beta clonotypes restricted by HLA-C and specific for CMV. The cumulative frequency of public TCR beta families identified carriers of CMV plus the relevant HLA.

CDR3 length equals 14 residues. The J segment lost 6 bases and the V segment lost 4 bases, leaving 7 bases of the junction unmatched. Germline V gives CDR1 DFQATT, CDR2 SNEGSKA (reference sequence). About this clonotype itself: Its antigen remains unidentified.

TCRdb reprocessed the reads via MiXCR and lists one record per CDR3 protein. The sample lists 100,000 or so distinct CDR3 sequences, under 25% occurring once. This sequence joins TRBV20-1 and TRBJ2-3; 10 positions match TRBD2. This clonotype was sampled from a human donor in good health (CMV status not recorded). Some clones in this sample may be carry-over from other donors' samples. The sample consisted of CD8+ T cells from PBMCs. CDR3: CSANPLGLADTQYF. Here the CDR3 DNA reads TGCAGTGCTAACCCTCTGGGACTAGCGGATACGCAGTATTTT.